This passage covers 28 T cell receptor beta chains from one sample sequenced in a study of PD-1 blockade in classical Hodgkin lymphoma. In every patient, relapse followed autologous stem cell transplantation, while exposure to brentuximab vedotin differed. TCRdb's copy holds only in-frame clones and misses some; the assay was immunoSEQ multiplex PCR. This sample has 15,000 to 20,000 clones, with roughly 76% found just once. Sequences were derived from peripheral blood mononuclear cells (PBMCs), sampled at baseline. These receptors came from a human donor with classical Hodgkin lymphoma.

J is TRBJ1-6 and V is TRBV2, with D unclear. The CDR3 has 17 residues. Trimming cost V 6 bases and J 0 bases, with 15 bases left between them. Germline-derived CDR1 and CDR2 are SNHLY and FYNNEI. The CDR3 reads CASRPSKSSSYNSPLHF. Written as DNA, the CDR3 is TGTGCCAGCAGACCCTCCAAGTCGAGCTCCTATAATTCACCCCTCCACTTT.

This chain joins TRBV28 and TRBJ2-7; no definite D call. The germline V gene has CDR1 MDHEN and CDR2 SYDVKM. Trimming took off 3 bases at V and 6 bases at J, with 3 bases between the two ends. This CDR3 has 10 residues. The CDR3 sequence is CASSLFEQYF. The CDR3 DNA reads TGTGCCAGCAGTTTGTTCGAGCAGTACTTC.

This clone turned up a few times. The chain carries TRBV6-1 and TRBJ2-5; the D gene is possibly TRBD1 (5 bases). Germline assignment: CDR1 MNHNS and CDR2 SASEGT. The V end was cut by 4 bases, the J end by 2 bases, with 8 bases between. There are 13 residues in the CDR3. CDR3 in DNA: TGTGCCAGCAGTGGACAGAGTCAAGAGACCCAGTACTTC. Protein sequence: CASSGQSQETQYF.

This clone was picked up a small number of times. V is TRBV9 and J is TRBJ2-7, with D unresolved. V was clipped by 0 bases and J by 5 bases, with 24 bases between them. CDR3 length equals 18 residues. Germline V gene lookup returns CDR1 SGDLS and CDR2 YYNGEE. The CDR3 coding sequence is TGTGCCAGCAGCGTAGGCCCTAATGGACCATCGGTCTTCCACGAGCAGTACTTC. It encodes CASSVGPNGPSVFHEQYF. The full variable domain, rest sourced from reference TRBV9 and TRBJ2-7, is DSGVTQTPKHLITATGQRVTLRCSPRSGDLSVYWYQQSLDQGLQFLIQYYNGEERAKGNILERFSAQQFPDLHSELNLSSLELGDSALYFCASSVGPNGPSVFHEQYFGPGTRLTVT.

V is TRBV4-2 and J is TRBJ2-5, with D unclear. Germline values: CDR1 LGHNA, CDR2 YNFKEQ. This CDR3 is 14 amino acids long. The V gene lost 0 bases and the J gene lost 7 bases, with 12 bases spanning the gap. CDR3: CASSQESRSGTQYF. The CDR3 coding sequence is TGTGCCAGCAGCCAAGAGTCACGATCGGGGACCCAGTACTTC.

The rearrangement uses TRBV11-3 and TRBJ2-7; D perhaps matches TRBD2 (5 bases). CDR1 is SGHNT, CDR2 YENEEA, per germline. The length of the CDR3 is 13 residues. V was cut by 2 bases and J by 5 bases, with 10 bases left in between. CDR3 nucleotides: TGTGCCAGCAGCTTACGGGGTCGCGACGAGCAGTACTTC. Translated, it gives CASSLRGRDEQYF. Based on the CDR3 plus reference TRBV11-3 and TRBJ2-7, the full variable domain is EAGVVQSPRYKIIEKKQPVAFWCNPISGHNTLYWYLQNLGQGPELLIRYENEEAVDDSQLPKDRFSAERLKGVDSTLKIQPAELGDSAVYLCASSLRGRDEQYFGPGTRLTVT.

The V gene is TRBV7-9, the J gene TRBJ2-3; D remains ambiguous. In germline, CDR1 is SEHNR, CDR2 FQNEAQ (reference sequence). V lost 3 bases to trimming and J lost 5 bases, with 15 bases between them. The CDR3 consists of 15 residues. The CDR3 nucleotides are TGTGCCAGCAGCTTCCTAGGGATTGTAAGAGATACGCAGTATTTT. This encodes CASSFLGIVRDTQYF.

Only a few counts were recorded for this clone. J is TRBJ2-3 and V is TRBV28, with 11 bases lining up with TRBD2. CDR1 is MDHEN and CDR2 is SYDVKM in the germline V gene. The CDR3 sequence is 16 residues long. J was trimmed by 3 bases and V by 5 bases; bases with no gene match: 7. The CDR3 DNA is TGTGCCAGCAGTCCTCAGACTAGCGGGACGACAGATACGCAGTATTTT. Its translation: CASSPQTSGTTDTQYF.

The rearrangement uses TRBV19 and TRBJ2-7; weak D call: TRBD1 (6 bases). The V gene's germline CDR1 is LNHDA and CDR2 SQIVND (reference sequence). The germline V and J ends were trimmed by 4 bases and 2 bases, with 12 bases remaining between them. The CDR3 runs to 14 residues. Here the CDR3 DNA reads TGTGCCAGTAGTACCAAGAAGGGGGCCTACGAGCAGTACTTC. This gives the protein CASSTKKGAYEQYF.

This rearrangement joins TRBV5-1 to TRBJ1-4; D remains unclear. Per the germline V gene, CDR1 is SGHRS and CDR2 is YFSETQ. This CDR3 spans 17 amino acids. V was shortened by 4 bases and J by 7 bases, with 23 bases between the two germline ends. The CDR3 DNA follows: TGCGCCAGCAGCCTTGTTCCAGCCGAGGAGGGAGGTGAAAAACTGTTTTTT. Translation: CASSLVPAEEGGEKLFF.

The V and J genes are TRBV5-1 and TRBJ2-3; D is ambiguous. The CDR3 covers 13 residues. Trimming took off 0 bases at V and 0 bases at J, with 2 bases between the two ends. The germline CDR1 and CDR2 sequences are SGHRS and YFSETQ. Here the CDR3 reads CASSLASTDTQYF. DNA for the CDR3: TGCGCCAGCAGCTTGGCCAGCACAGATACGCAGTATTTT.

The chain uses TRBV5-1 and TRBJ2-7; no clear D gene. Germline V CDR1 and CDR2: SGHRS, YFSETQ. The CDR3 spans 16 residues. Trimming pared 1 base from V and 5 bases from J, leaving 19 bases between. The chain's CDR3 is CASSLLAGAGSNEQYF. DNA of the CDR3: TGCGCCAGCAGCTTGTTGGCCGGAGCTGGTTCGAACGAGCAGTACTTC. The variable domain in full, completed from reference TRBV5-1 and TRBJ2-7, reads KAGVTQTPRYLIKTRGQQVTLSCSPISGHRSVSWYQQTPGQGLQFLFEYFSETQRNKGNFPGRFSGRQFSNSRSEMNVSTLELGDSALYLCASSLLAGAGSNEQYFGPGTRLTVT.

The chain has TRBV6-5 and TRBJ1-2, with TRBD1 matching over 8 bases. This CDR3 is 13 amino acids long. CDR1 and CDR2 (germline): MNHEY, SVGAGI. V gave up 0 bases and J gave up 8 bases; unmatched junction bases: 2. CDR3 region: CASSYSNRGGYTF. As DNA, the CDR3 is TGTGCCAGCAGTTACTCGAACAGGGGGGGCTACACCTTC.

The chain uses TRBV7-2 and TRBJ2-7; D is tentatively TRBD1 or TRBD2 (7 bases each). The CDR3 runs to 16 residues. Trimming stripped 5 bases from V and 1 base from J, with 18 bases between. Germline CDR1 reads SGHTA; CDR2 reads FQGNSA. The CDR3 loop reads CASSPAGGAVSYEQYF. The CDR3 coding sequence is TGTGCCAGCAGCCCCGCAGGGGGGGCGGTTTCCTACGAGCAGTACTTC.

The J gene is TRBJ1-4, the V gene TRBV19; TRBD1 matches at 7 bases. Trimming removed 10 bases from V and 5 bases from J; junction bases left unmatched: 7. Germline V gives CDR1 LNHDA, CDR2 SQIVND (reference sequence). The CDR3 runs 13 residues. CDR3 protein: CATARGINEKLFF. DNA of the CDR3: TGTGCCACCGCCAGGGGGATCAATGAAAAACTGTTTTTT.

The chain recombines TRBV7-9 with TRBJ1-2, with no clear D. The CDR3 totals 13 residues. Germline CDR1 SEHNR, CDR2 FQNEAQ (reference sequence). Trimming shortened V by 1 base and J by 9 bases, and 12 bases separated the two germline ends. DNA of the CDR3: TGTGCCAGCAGCTTAGTTGCAGAAAACAGCTACACCTTC. Protein: CASSLVAENSYTF.

This sequence joins TRBV5-1 and TRBJ2-2; no definite D call. Germline lookup yields CDR1 SGHRS and CDR2 YFSETQ. The length of the CDR3 is 15 residues. The V and J ends lost 0 bases and 0 bases respectively, with 6 bases between them. The CDR3 DNA reads as TGCGCCAGCAGCTTGGAAAGGGCGAACACCGGGGAGCTGTTTTTT. Its protein is CASSLERANTGELFF.

J is TRBJ1-2 and V is TRBV2, with TRBD1 matching 9 bases. V lost 3 bases and J lost 5; bases outside the gene matches: 10. Germline lookup yields CDR1 SNHLY and CDR2 FYNNEI. The CDR3 is made up of 16 amino acids. DNA for the CDR3: TGTGCCAGCAGTGAGCGGGGGGGACAGGGACCGTATGGCTACACCTTC. It translates to CASSERGGQGPYGYTF.

J is TRBJ2-3 and V is TRBV28, with 8 bases matching TRBD1. CDR1 is MDHEN and CDR2 is SYDVKM in the germline V gene. The V gene end was trimmed by 5 bases and the J gene end by 0 bases; junction bases not matched to a gene: 4. The CDR3 loop spans 15 amino acids. CDR3 sequence (DNA): TGTGCCAGCAGTCACAGGGGGGCGAGCACAGATACGCAGTATTTT. Its protein product is CASSHRGASTDTQYF.

The rearrangement joins TRBV4-2 to TRBJ1-5, with D perhaps TRBD1 (5 bases). Germline V CDR1 and CDR2: LGHNA, YNFKEQ. This CDR3 contains 13 residues. The ends were cut back, 8 bases at V and 2 bases at J, with 10 bases in the middle. The CDR3, as DNA: TGTGCCAGCGCCATGGGGCGCAATCAGCCCCAGCATTTT. Protein: CASAMGRNQPQHF.

This clone occurred once. The V and J genes are TRBV6-6 and TRBJ1-5; no clear D. This CDR3 spans 14 amino acids. Trimming shortened V by 2 bases and J by 6 bases, and 11 bases separated the two germline ends. CDR1 MNHNY and CDR2 SVGAGI come from the germline V gene (reference sequence). CDR3 residues: CASSYPAASQPQHF. The CDR3 region has the DNA TGTGCCAGCAGTTACCCGGCCGCAAGTCAGCCCCAGCATTTT.

This clone was counted once. The CDR3 here is CASSQDQTGYSGNTIYF. The CDR3, as DNA: TGTGCCAGCAGCCAAGATCAGACAGGCTACTCTGGAAACACCATATATTTT. The rearrangement links TRBV4-2 to TRBJ1-3, with D possibly TRBD1 on 6 matching bases. The germline CDR1 and CDR2 sequences are LGHNA and YNFKEQ. The CDR3 extends over 17 amino acids. V shed 0 bases and J shed 0 bases, with 12 bases lying between them.

This clone was counted between two and nine times. This chain uses TRBV19 with TRBJ2-1, with D unresolved. V was shortened by 5 bases and J by 10 bases, with 18 bases between the two germline ends. Germline values: CDR1 LNHDA, CDR2 SQIVND (reference sequence). This CDR3 spans 14 amino acids. The CDR3 spells CASSWGRASSEQFF. For the CDR3, the DNA is TGTGCCAGTAGTTGGGGTAGGGCCTCATCGGAGCAGTTCTTC. Full variable domain (missing parts from reference TRBV19 and TRBJ2-1): DGGITQSPKYLFRKEGQNVTLSCEQNLNHDAMYWYRQDPGQGLRLIYYSQIVNDFQKGDIAEGYSVSREKKESFPLTVTSAQKNPTAFYLCASSWGRASSEQFFGPGTRLTVL.

The rearrangement links TRBV30 to TRBJ2-5; either TRBD1 or TRBD2 may supply D (5 bases each). The CDR3 sequence is 15 residues long. The germline gives CDR1 GTSNPN, CDR2 SVGIG (reference sequence). V was cut by 5 bases and J by 2 bases, with 18 bases left in between. CDR3 loop: CAWQPGPSQQETQYF. Written as DNA, the CDR3 is TGTGCCTGGCAACCGGGACCCTCCCAGCAAGAGACCCAGTACTTC.

The sample holds one count of this clone. The chain employs TRBV6-1 and TRBJ2-6; D may be TRBD1 (6 bases). Trimming removed 3 bases from V and 0 bases from J, with 9 bases in between. Per germline, CDR1 MNHNS and CDR2 SASEGT. The CDR3 has 16 residues. The CDR3 DNA is TGTGCCAGCAGTGACTTACAGGGCTCTGGGGCCAACGTCCTGACTTTC. Protein sequence: CASSDLQGSGANVLTF.

This chain uses TRBV30 with TRBJ2-4, with unresolved D. Germline V CDR1 and CDR2: GTSNPN, SVGIG (reference sequence). The CDR3 runs to 12 residues. V lost 2 bases to trimming and J lost 10 bases, with 12 bases between them. The CDR3 region has the DNA TGTGCCTGGAGTCCCTCAAATACTATTCAGTACTTC. As protein: CAWSPSNTIQYF. The complete variable domain, with remaining parts taken from reference TRBV30 and TRBJ2-4, reads SQTIHQWPATLVQPVGSPLSLECTVEGTSNPNLYWYRQAAGRGLQLLFYSVGIGQISSEVPQNLSASRPQDRQFILSSKKLLLSDSGFYLCAWSPSNTIQYFGAGTRLSVL.

This clone has a handful of counts. The chain recombines TRBV6-6 with TRBJ1-1; a possible D gene is TRBD1 (6 bases). CDR3 length equals 16 residues. V gave up 5 bases and J gave up 6 bases, with 22 bases separating them. Germline values: CDR1 MNHNY, CDR2 SVGAGI (reference sequence). CDR3: CASSPLAGTGRAEAFF. CDR3 in DNA: TGTGCCAGCAGTCCCCTCGCCGGAACAGGGAGGGCTGAAGCTTTCTTT.

This chain links TRBV6-1 with TRBJ1-5, with TRBD1 matching 8 bases. Germline CDR1 reads MNHNS; CDR2 reads SASEGT. The CDR3 has 15 residues. The V gene end was trimmed by 6 bases and the J gene end by 2 bases; junction bases not matched to a gene: 6. CDR3 in amino acids: CASRSGQGGNQPQHF. CDR3 DNA: TGTGCCAGCAGGTCCGGACAGGGTGGCAATCAGCCCCAGCATTTT.